These 6 T cell receptor beta chains came from one sample sequenced in a study of T-cell memory formation after mild COVID-19. TCRdb analysed the 5' RACE reads with MiXCR anew, one entry per CDR3 protein. The table lists 450,000 to 700,000 distinct CDR3 sequences, under 20% of them singletons. What was sequenced was PBMCs or a T cell subset sorted from them (not recorded which). The source is an adult woman who had mild COVID-19 (a few samples of this study predate the infection). Cell type and time point are not known.

The V and J genes are TRBV15 and TRBJ1-5, with unresolved D. Deletions cut 1 base from V and 1 base from J, with 5 bases between. CDR1 and CDR2 from the germline V gene are LNHNV and YYDKDF (reference sequence). This CDR3 has 14 residues. The CDR3 loop reads CATSRVGSNQPQHF. The DNA for the CDR3 is TGTGCCACCAGCAGAGTCGGCAGCAATCAGCCCCAGCATTTT.

As for this clonotype: At one end the junction does not follow the germline gene, possibly because of a read error. The rearrangement uses TRBV12-3 or TRBV12-4 and TRBJ2-1, with a tentative D call TRBD1 (5 bases). The CDR3 contains 11 residues. CDR3 coding DNA: TGTGCCATCCAGTTTGGGGCCAGAAGGGGCTTC. Translation gives CAIQFGARRGF.

This clonotype was seen a handful of times. This rearrangement joins TRBV19 to TRBJ1-5; unclear D gene. The CDR3 loop spans 12 amino acids. The germline V gene has CDR1 LNHDA and CDR2 SQIVND (reference sequence). V lost 7 bases to trimming and J lost 4 bases, with 8 bases between them. The CDR3 sequence is CASKGLNQPQHF. The CDR3 DNA reads TGTGCCAGTAAAGGACTAAATCAGCCCCAGCATTTT. Looking up the rest from reference TRBV19 and TRBJ1-5 gives the full variable domain: DGGITQSPKYLFRKEGQNVTLSCEQNLNHDAMYWYRQDPGQGLRLIYYSQIVNDFQKGDIAEGYSVSREKKESFPLTVTSAQKNPTAFYLCASKGLNQPQHFGDGTRLSIL.

The chain has TRBV20-1 and TRBJ2-1; D is possibly TRBD2 (5 bases). Germline CDR1 and CDR2: DFQATT and SNEGSKA (reference sequence). The CDR3 spans 15 residues. V was shortened by 3 bases and J by 7 bases, with 19 bases between the two germline ends. The CDR3 loop reads CSASTWGLGENEQFF. The CDR3 DNA is TGCAGTGCTAGTACCTGGGGTCTTGGGGAGAATGAGCAGTTCTTC.

The chain joins TRBV6-2 or TRBV6-3 to TRBJ1-1, with D unclear. The CDR3 totals 12 residues. The V gene lost 7 bases and the J gene lost 7 bases, with 13 bases spanning the gap. Germline V gene lookup returns CDR1 MNHEY and CDR2 SVGEGT. CDR3 sequence (DNA): TGTGCCAGCACCTTCTTCTCGGGTGAAGCTTTCTTT. It specifies CASTFFSGEAFF.

The chain uses TRBV6-6 and TRBJ1-1; D call uncertain. In germline, CDR1 is MNHNY, CDR2 SVGAGI (reference sequence). V shed 4 bases and J shed 6 bases, with 21 bases lying between them. There are 16 residues in the CDR3. CDR3 in amino acids: CASSFLTEEGSAEAFF. The CDR3 DNA reads TGTGCCAGCAGTTTCCTAACCGAGGAAGGGTCCGCTGAAGCTTTCTTT.